The clone carrying this T cell receptor (beta chain) was recorded many times. The data stem from a study of Graves' ophthalmopathy and Graves' hyperthyroidism. The diagnostic workup employed clinical symptoms, serum thyroxine, TRAb, thyroid ultrasound and orbital computed tomography. Germline V gives CDR1 SQVTM, CDR2 ANQGSEA. Losses at the gene ends were 3 bases for V and 8 bases for J; bases not matched to a gene: 4. The length of the CDR3 is 12 residues. Amplification from RNA transcripts yielded the TCR beta CDR3 regions. First-round RT-PCR with HTBI primers preceded a second-round multiplex PCR. A single record per CDR3 protein comes from TCRdb applying MiXCR to the multiplex PCR reads. The repertoire consists of 350,000 to 450,000 distinct CDR3 sequences, with about 17% occurring once and the leading ten covering 1.5% to 2%.

The sequencing sample was made of peripheral blood. V gene TRBV29-1 combines with J gene TRBJ2-3, with 8 bases matching TRBD1. The sequence was collected from a woman in her late teens or twenties with Graves' ophthalmopathy. DNA of the CDR3: TGCAGCGTTGAGCCAGGGGGCGGTACGCAGTATTTT. Translated: CSVEPGGGTQYF.